These 8 T cell receptor beta chains originate from one sample sequenced in a study of blood T cells in healthy people across ages. A second PCR of roughly 7 to 11 cycles used a sample-barcoded 5' primer and a J-beta primer mix. TCRdb re-called the 5' RACE reads through MiXCR, storing one row per CDR3 protein. The profile shows hundreds of thousands of distinct CDR3 sequences, 32% of them singletons. The sample consisted of blood. These receptors originate from an elderly woman in good health.

Details on this clonotype: This may stem from a read error, because a much larger clone lies one nucleotide away. The CDR3 DNA sequence: TGTGCCAGCAGCTTAAAACGACAGGCTGAAGCTTTCTTT. It encodes CASSLKRQAEAFF. The chain is built from TRBV7-2 and TRBJ1-1; tentatively, D is TRBD1 (6 bases). In germline, CDR1 is SGHTA, CDR2 FQGNSA. Between the trimmed V and J ends, which lost 2 bases and 6 bases, there was a span of 10 bases. The CDR3 covers 13 residues. The full variable domain, rest sourced from reference TRBV7-2 and TRBJ1-1, is GAGVSQSPSNKVTEKGKDVELRCDPISGHTALYWYRQSLGQGLEFLIYFQGNSAPDKSGLPSDRFSAERTGGSVSTLTIQRTQQEDSAVYLCASSLKRQAEAFFGQGTRLTVV.

Comments on this clonotype: This clone may be a read error of a much larger clone one base away. The chain joins TRBV29-1 to TRBJ1-2; 10 bases map to TRBD1. From germline, CDR1 is SQVTM and CDR2 ANQGSEA. V lost 2 bases and J lost 3; bases outside the gene matches: 6. The CDR3 length is 15 residues. CDR3 loop: CSVERQGAGDYGYTF. CDR3 coding DNA: TGCAGCGTTGAAAGACAGGGGGCTGGTGACTATGGCTACACCTTC. Drawing the rest from reference TRBV29-1 and TRBJ1-2, the complete variable domain is SAVISQKPSRDICQRGTSLTIQCQVDSQVTMMFWYRQQPGQSLTLIATANQGSEATYESGFVIDKFPISRPNLTFSTLTVSNMSPEDSSIYLCSVERQGAGDYGYTFGSGTRLTVV.

This clonotype was counted at least ten times. The chain carries TRBV5-1 and TRBJ2-5; 7 bases map to TRBD1. From germline, CDR1 is SGHRS and CDR2 YFSETQ. There are 15 residues in the CDR3. V lost 1 base and J lost 1; bases outside the gene matches: 4. The CDR3 region is CASSLLGGIQETQYF. The CDR3 nucleotides read TGCGCCAGCAGCTTGTTAGGGGGCATCCAAGAGACCCAGTACTTC.

This clonotype was counted only a few times. CDR3 sequence (DNA): TGTGCCAGCAGTCACGGGCAGAGAAACACTGAAGCTTTCTTT. Its translation: CASSHGQRNTEAFF. The chain combines TRBV27 with TRBJ1-1; no clear D gene. V was cut by 5 bases and J by 2 bases, with 12 bases left in between. The CDR3 is made up of 14 amino acids. Looked up from germline, CDR1 is MNHEY and CDR2 is SMNVEV (reference sequence).

Of note for this clonotype: At one of its ends the junction is not consistent with the germline gene, which may arise from a read error. V and J are TRBV3-1 and TRBJ2-2, with 14 bases that match TRBD2. Germline CDR1 is LGHDT and CDR2 is YNNKEL (reference sequence). The CDR3 covers 16 residues. The CDR3 sequence: CASRGTSGGDTGERFF. CDR3 in DNA: TGTGCCAGCAGGGGGACTAGCGGGGGAGACACCGGGGAGCGGTTTTTT.

J is TRBJ1-2 and V is TRBV4-3, with TRBD1 as a possible D gene (6 bases). V gave up 0 bases and J gave up 2 bases, with 19 bases separating them. The CDR3 is 18 residues long. CDR1 LGHNA and CDR2 YSLEER come from the germline V gene. The CDR3 sequence is CASSQELGGQGLNYGYTF. DNA of the CDR3: TGCGCCAGCAGCCAAGAATTGGGAGGGCAGGGGCTAAACTATGGCTACACCTTC.

On this clonotype itself: Given a much more abundant clone one base away, this may be a read error. This chain connects TRBV6-1 to TRBJ2-1; D uncertain. This CDR3 spans 15 amino acids. V lost 5 bases and J 4 bases, leaving 15 bases between the germline ends. Germline CDR1 MNHNS, CDR2 SASEGT. CDR3 loop: CASSQSTSFYNEQFF. Here the CDR3 DNA reads TGTGCCAGCAGTCAAAGCACGAGCTTTTACAATGAGCAGTTCTTC.

This clonotype was observed at least ten times. This chain links TRBV25-1 with TRBJ2-3; TRBD1 agrees at 8 bases. The CDR3 runs to 16 residues. Trimming took 1 base from V and 4 from J; bases not matched to a gene: 7. Germline CDR1 is MGHDK and CDR2 is SYGVNS. The CDR3 sequence: CASSELGQGGPDTQYF. CDR3 in DNA: TGTGCCAGCAGTGAATTAGGACAGGGAGGTCCAGATACGCAGTATTTT.